This TCR beta chain was recorded in a study of T cells in Graves' hyperthyroidism and ophthalmopathy. V shed 10 bases, J shed 4 bases, and the junction held 14 bases outside the gene matches. CDR3 size: 15 residues. Germline lookup yields CDR1 MNHNS and CDR2 SASEGT. This clonotype has a count of ten or more. Its specificity is unknown. Study observations and caveats: Peripheral blood also featured most of the thyroid clonotypes expanded above 0.001.

From RNA transcripts, TCR beta CDR3 regions were amplified. Initially, a first-round RT-PCR of the TCR CDR3 employed the HTBI primer set. TCRdb redid the calling of the multiplex PCR reads with MiXCR, one entry per CDR3 protein. The table lists roughly 300,000 distinct CDR3 sequences, roughly 13% of them singletons. Sequenced sample: blood. This chain connects TRBV6-1 to TRBJ2-7, with 9 bases that match TRBD1. The origin of this receptor is a woman aged 25 to 39 with Graves' hyperthyroidism. The CDR3 nucleotides are TGTGCCATCGTCCTCGGACAGGGGATGAATTACGAGCAGTACTTC. As protein: CAIVLGQGMNYEQYF.